This T cell receptor beta chain stems from a study of blood T cell repertoires in COVID-19. On the study more broadly: Sites in the United States, Italy and Spain provided acute and convalescent COVID-19 samples. The cDNA or gDNA used as material had been derived from T cells, B-cell-depleted T cells, or PBMCs.

Under the authors' procedure: From reference gene primer amplification, estimates of nucleated cell counts were derived. This table comes from immunoSEQ multiplex PCR, and its TCRdb copy is limited to in-frame clones, with some not included. V and J calls and clone size come straight from that table; D and trimming were deduced from the DNA. In the table there are a few hundred thousand clones, 80% to 90% of which are singletons. The CDR3 loop spans 17 amino acids. Germline V gene lookup returns CDR1 MNHEY and CDR2 SMNVEV (reference sequence). With 6 bases clipped from V and 5 bases from J, the junction kept 15 bases outside the gene matches.

The sample comprised peripheral blood. This receptor was identified in a woman between 35 and 50 years old who had recovered from COVID-19. The J gene is TRBJ2-5, the V gene TRBV27, with 10 nucleotides matching TRBD1. The CDR3 DNA follows: TGTGCCAGCAGCCAGAACCGGGGACAGGGGTACTGGGAGACCCAGTACTTC. Its translation: CASSQNRGQGYWETQYF.